A single sample is the source of the 24 T cell receptor beta chains below, sequenced in a study of T-cell reconstitution after alpha-beta-depleted transplantation in children. It was with unique molecular identifiers that the TCRbeta library was prepared. TCRdb processed the PCR reads anew with MiXCR; each CDR3 protein has one entry. This table has more than 250,000 distinct CDR3 sequences, more than 9% appearing once. This material consisted of PBMCs from the stem cell graft donor, taken from the stem cell graft. These receptors all stem from a human donor who donated a stem cell graft to a child with SCID.

This clonotype was seen a handful of times. V gene TRBV18 combines with J gene TRBJ2-7; the D is unclear. Trimming shortened V by 6 bases and J by 1 base, and 13 bases separated the two germline ends. The germline V gene has CDR1 KGHSH and CDR2 LQKENI. The length of the CDR3 is 14 residues. The CDR3 DNA reads as TGTGCCAGCTCCACCAGAGGCCGGTCCTACGAGCAGTACTTC. It encodes CASSTRGRSYEQYF. The full variable domain, rest sourced from reference TRBV18 and TRBJ2-7, is NAGVMQNPRHLVRRRGQEARLRCSPMKGHSHVYWYRQLPEEGLKFMVYLQKENIIDESGMPKERFSAEFPKEGPSILRIQQVVRGDSAAYFCASSTRGRSYEQYFGPGTRLTVT.

This clonotype has a handful of counts. CDR3 loop: CATATGSNYEQYF. For the CDR3, the DNA is TGTGCCACGGCGACAGGGAGTAACTACGAGCAGTACTTC. The V and J genes are TRBV10-3 and TRBJ2-7, with TRBD1 matching 7 bases. Trimming at V came to 10 bases and at J to 3 bases, leaving 9 bases not matched to a gene. CDR1 is ENHRY, CDR2 SYGVKD, per germline. The CDR3 spans 13 residues.

The V and J genes are TRBV5-1 and TRBJ2-7; TRBD2 aligns across 7 bases. CDR1 is SGHRS and CDR2 is YFSETQ in the germline V gene. V shed 6 bases and J 0 bases; nucleotides not matched to a gene: 6. This CDR3 is built from 14 residues. CDR3 region: CASNHGGSSYEQYF. The CDR3 bases are TGCGCCAGCAACCACGGGGGGAGCTCCTACGAGCAGTACTTC. Complete variable domain (other parts from reference TRBV5-1 and TRBJ2-7): KAGVTQTPRYLIKTRGQQVTLSCSPISGHRSVSWYQQTPGQGLQFLFEYFSETQRNKGNFPGRFSGRQFSNSRSEMNVSTLELGDSALYLCASNHGGSSYEQYFGPGTRLTVT.

This clonotype showed up just a few times. The chain couples TRBV4-1 to TRBJ2-5, with a weak D call TRBD2 (7 bases). The CDR3 extends over 14 amino acids. The germline V and J ends were trimmed by 0 bases and 9 bases, with 14 bases remaining between them. Germline CDR1 reads MGHRA; CDR2 reads YSYEKL. CDR3 sequence: CASSQDGRGPAQYF. The CDR3 DNA follows: TGCGCCAGCAGCCAAGACGGGCGGGGGCCAGCCCAGTACTTC.

This clonotype was seen only a few times. The chain's CDR3 is CASSPSSISYNEQFF. The CDR3 region has the DNA TGTGCCAGCAGCCCCTCATCAATCTCCTACAATGAGCAGTTCTTC. The chain is built from TRBV9 and TRBJ2-1; D unclear. The V end was cut by 4 bases, the J end by 0 bases, with 11 bases between. This CDR3 is 15 amino acids long. The germline V gene encodes CDR1 SGDLS and CDR2 YYNGEE.

Many counts were recorded for this clonotype. V is TRBV12-3 or TRBV12-4 and J is TRBJ2-7; no clear D gene. V shed 6 bases and J shed 2 bases, with 17 bases lying between them. This CDR3 region has 15 residues. The CDR3 spells CASSPDLMSPYEQYF. In nucleotides, the CDR3 is TGTGCCAGCAGCCCGGACCTAATGTCCCCCTACGAGCAGTACTTC.

In this sample, this clonotype turned up a few times. The rearrangement joins TRBV7-9 to TRBJ2-1; perhaps TRBD1 as D (6 bases). Germline V gene data show CDR1 as SEHNR and CDR2 as FQNEAQ (reference sequence). Trimming left V 5 bases short and J 6 bases short, with 20 bases between. The CDR3 runs to 16 residues. DNA of the CDR3: TGTGCCAGCAGCGCAGACGACAGGCTATCAACCAATGAGCAGTTCTTC. Translating gives CASSADDRLSTNEQFF.

This chain joins TRBV5-4 and TRBJ1-2, with 9 bases matching TRBD1. J was trimmed by 8 bases and V by 0 bases; bases with no gene match: 8. The germline V gene has CDR1 SGHNT and CDR2 YYREEE (reference sequence). This CDR3 spans 15 amino acids. The CDR3 here is CASSLDVTGGGGYTF. CDR3 in DNA: TGTGCCAGCAGCTTGGATGTCACAGGGGGCGGAGGCTACACCTTC.

V is TRBV19 and J is TRBJ2-7; TRBD2 might be the D (5 bases). V was trimmed by 5 bases and J by 0 bases, leaving 8 bases between them. CDR1 is LNHDA and CDR2 is SQIVND in the germline V gene (reference sequence). The CDR3 consists of 13 residues. In nucleotides, the CDR3 is TGTGCCAGTAGTTTAGCGTACTCCTACGAGCAGTACTTC. Amino acids: CASSLAYSYEQYF.

The chain combines TRBV27 with TRBJ2-7; the D is unclear. CDR3 size: 13 residues. The germline CDR1 and CDR2 sequences are MNHEY and SMNVEV (reference sequence). V gave up 3 bases and J gave up 2 bases, with 8 bases separating them. Written as DNA, the CDR3 is TGTGCCAGCAGTTTCAGCACGGCCTACGAGCAGTACTTC. Translated: CASSFSTAYEQYF.

Only a few counts were recorded for this clonotype. The chain is built from TRBV10-3 and TRBJ1-1, with TRBD1 identical over 9 bases. The J segment lost 10 bases and the V segment lost 7 bases, leaving 7 bases of the junction unmatched. The CDR3 contains 12 residues. CDR1 and CDR2 from the germline V gene are ENHRY and SYGVKD. CDR3 sequence: CAIKQGAGRAFF. The CDR3 DNA is TGTGCCATCAAACAGGGGGCCGGGAGAGCTTTCTTT.

This clonotype was seen at least ten times. The chain has TRBV20-1 and TRBJ1-6, with 8 nucleotides matching TRBD1. The V and J ends lost 2 bases and 0 bases, in that order; junction bases with no gene match: 9. Germline lookup yields CDR1 DFQATT and CDR2 SNEGSKA (reference sequence). This CDR3 is 18 amino acids long. The CDR3 loop is CSARPTGQASSYNSPLHF. Here the CDR3 DNA reads TGCAGTGCTAGACCCACGGGACAGGCAAGCTCCTATAATTCACCCCTCCACTTT.

There are many counts of this clonotype. The chain links TRBV9 to TRBJ1-1; D ambiguous. Between the trimmed V and J ends, which lost 0 bases and 3 bases, there was a span of 12 bases. Germline lookup yields CDR1 SGDLS and CDR2 YYNGEE. The CDR3 sequence is 15 residues long. CDR3 residues: CASSVASDVYTEAFF. The CDR3 region has the DNA TGTGCCAGCAGCGTAGCGTCTGACGTGTACACTGAAGCTTTCTTT.

This clonotype was counted between two and nine times. V usage is TRBV9 and J usage is TRBJ2-2; possible D gene TRBD1, 6 bases. Trimming shortened V by 2 bases and J by 5 bases, and 13 bases separated the two germline ends. Per the germline V gene, CDR1 is SGDLS and CDR2 is YYNGEE. CDR3 length: 15 residues. CDR3 bases: TGTGCCAGCAGCGTGGAACAGGGCGGGACCGGGGAGCTGTTTTTT. Amino acid sequence: CASSVEQGGTGELFF. Full variable domain (outside the CDR3, taken from reference TRBV9 and TRBJ2-2): DSGVTQTPKHLITATGQRVTLRCSPRSGDLSVYWYQQSLDQGLQFLIQYYNGEERAKGNILERFSAQQFPDLHSELNLSSLELGDSALYFCASSVEQGGTGELFFGEGSRLTVL.

This clonotype was counted at least ten times. The chain carries TRBV10-1 and TRBJ1-1; tentatively, D is TRBD1 (6 bases). Germline values: CDR1 WNHNN, CDR2 SYGVQD (reference sequence). The CDR3 loop spans 14 amino acids. The V end lost 4 bases, the J end lost 4 bases, and 13 bases lay between the germline ends. In nucleotides, the CDR3 is TGCGCCAGCAGTGTTGGAGGGGGGACCACTGAAGCTTTCTTT. Amino acid sequence: CASSVGGGTTEAFF.

This clonotype has a count of ten or more. The chain is built from TRBV29-1 and TRBJ1-1; D remains unclear. Trimming stripped 0 bases from V and 1 base from J, with 12 bases between. Looked up from germline, CDR1 is SQVTM and CDR2 is ANQGSEA. The CDR3 is 15 residues long. DNA for the CDR3: TGCAGCGTTGAAGACGGAGGGAGGAGGAACACTGAAGCTTTCTTT. This gives the protein CSVEDGGRRNTEAFF.

This clonotype was found many times. The chain links TRBV20-1 to TRBJ1-2; D remains ambiguous. Per the germline V gene, CDR1 is DFQATT and CDR2 is SNEGSKA (reference sequence). V was cut by 0 bases and J by 1 base, with 12 bases left in between. There are 15 residues in the CDR3. CDR3 sequence reads: CSARDGGVVNYGYTF. CDR3 DNA sequence: TGCAGTGCTAGAGATGGTGGAGTGGTTAACTATGGCTACACCTTC.

The CDR3 is CASKQGLYSNQPQHF. CDR3 DNA: TGCGCCAGCAAACAGGGACTCTATAGCAATCAGCCCCAGCATTTT. This sequence joins TRBV10-2 and TRBJ1-5; D may be TRBD1 (6 bases). The germline V and J ends were trimmed by 7 bases and 0 bases, with 13 bases remaining between them. Per germline, CDR1 WSHSY and CDR2 SAAADI. The CDR3 runs 15 residues.

V is TRBV5-1 and J is TRBJ2-7; D might be TRBD2 (6 bases). This CDR3 is built from 13 residues. Germline V lookup: CDR1 SGHRS, CDR2 YFSETQ. V lost 5 bases to trimming and J lost 7 bases, with 16 bases between them. The CDR3 region has the DNA TGCGCCAGCAGATTACCGGGACTCCAAGAGCAGTACTTC. This encodes CASRLPGLQEQYF.

This chain joins TRBV10-3 and TRBJ2-3; TRBD2 matches at 8 bases. The CDR3 covers 15 residues. In germline, CDR1 is ENHRY, CDR2 SYGVKD. The J segment lost 0 bases and the V segment lost 8 bases, leaving 7 bases of the junction unmatched. DNA of the CDR3: TGTGCCATCGCTACACTAGCGGTAAGCACAGATACGCAGTATTTT. Translated, it gives CAIATLAVSTDTQYF.

The chain employs TRBV7-9 and TRBJ2-1; 8 bases agree with TRBD1. This CDR3 is 15 amino acids long. Germline-derived CDR1 and CDR2 are SEHNR and FQNEAQ (reference sequence). Unmatched junction bases numbered 6, after V lost 2 bases and J lost 6 bases. The CDR3 protein is CASSLSGTGINEQFF. In DNA form, the CDR3 reads TGTGCCAGCAGCTTATCCGGGACAGGTATCAATGAGCAGTTCTTC. The variable domain in full, completed from reference TRBV7-9 and TRBJ2-1, reads DTGVSQNPRHKITKRGQNVTFRCDPISEHNRLYWYRQTLGQGPEFLTYFQNEAQLEKSRLLSDRFSAERPKGSFSTLEIQRTEQGDSAMYLCASSLSGTGINEQFFGPGTRLTVL.

A word on this clonotype: A much larger clonotype is one base distant, so this may be a read error. This sequence joins TRBV7-9 and TRBJ2-3; possible D gene TRBD1, 5 bases. Germline CDR1 is SEHNR and CDR2 is FQNEAQ (reference sequence). The CDR3 has 16 residues. Trimming removed 4 bases at V and 5 bases at J, with 19 bases between. The CDR3 loop is CASSSPGLVGEDTQYF. The CDR3 DNA reads as TGTGCCAGCAGCTCACCGGGCCTGGTAGGGGAAGATACGCAGTATTTT.

CDR3 DNA: TGCGCCAGCAGCAAGGACAGTGGCAATCAGCCCCAGCATTTT. Its protein is CASSKDSGNQPQHF. The rearrangement joins TRBV5-1 to TRBJ1-5; maybe TRBD1 (6 bases). Germline CDR1 and CDR2: SGHRS and YFSETQ. The V and J ends lost 4 bases and 2 bases respectively, with 10 bases between them. There are 14 residues in the CDR3.

The chain employs TRBV5-1 and TRBJ2-4; D not certain. V was pared by 1 base and J by 3 bases, with 11 bases between. The germline V gene has CDR1 SGHRS and CDR2 YFSETQ. This CDR3 region has 15 residues. CDR3 coding DNA: TGCGCCAGCAGCTTGCCTCAGGCTGTCAAAAACATTCAGTACTTC. Protein product: CASSLPQAVKNIQYF.